The text below deals with one T cell receptor beta chain. No antigen is known for it. Both iRepertoire HTBI primers and Arm-PCR of CDR3 regions were used to build the TCR beta libraries. TCRdb used MiXCR to reprocess the multiplex PCR reads, holding one entry per CDR3 protein. The repertoire holds around 500,000 distinct CDR3 sequences, with 20% as singletons. The sample belongs to a study of regulatory T cells in long-lasting Graves disease. Study information: Persistence in Graves' disease required over 5 years of antithyroid drugs plus positive TSH receptor antibodies.

Time point defined: persistent/refractory GD, antithyroid drugs over 5 years with positive TRAb. Making the TCR library involved RNA that had been extracted from PBMCs. Peripheral blood, at approximately 9 milliliters, went into EDTA tubes. The CDR3 is made up of 14 amino acids. The germline CDR1 and CDR2 sequences are LGHDT and YNNKEL (reference sequence). V lost 0 bases and J 9 bases, leaving 15 bases between the germline ends. General study findings and limits: The TCR repertoire of persistent Graves' patients was less diverse than that of newly diagnosed ones. Persistent disease exhibited a predilection for TRBV28, TRBJ1-2 and TRBJ2-5.

The receptor comes from a female donor with Graves disease. The specimen comprised peripheral blood mononuclear cells (PBMCs), sampled when the disease was refractory, from a patient treated with antithyroid drugs. The chain carries TRBV3-1 and TRBJ2-7; D is unclear. CDR3 residues: CASSQEKGRAVQYF. Here the CDR3 DNA reads TGTGCCAGCAGCCAAGAGAAGGGTCGGGCAGTGCAGTACTTC.